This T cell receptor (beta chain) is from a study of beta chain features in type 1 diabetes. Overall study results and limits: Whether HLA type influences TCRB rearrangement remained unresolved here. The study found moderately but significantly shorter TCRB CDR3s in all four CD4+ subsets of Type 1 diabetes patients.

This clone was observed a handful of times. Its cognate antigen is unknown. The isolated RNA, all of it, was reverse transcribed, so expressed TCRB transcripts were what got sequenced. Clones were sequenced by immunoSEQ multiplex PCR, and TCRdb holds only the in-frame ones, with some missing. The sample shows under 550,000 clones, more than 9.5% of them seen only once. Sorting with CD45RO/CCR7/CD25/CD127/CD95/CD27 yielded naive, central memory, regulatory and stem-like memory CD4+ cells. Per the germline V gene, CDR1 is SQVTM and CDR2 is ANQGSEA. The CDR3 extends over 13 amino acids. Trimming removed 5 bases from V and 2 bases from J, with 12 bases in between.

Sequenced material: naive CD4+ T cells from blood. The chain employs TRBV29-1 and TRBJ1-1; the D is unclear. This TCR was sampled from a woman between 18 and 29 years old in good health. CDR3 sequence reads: CSVKSRGNTEAFF. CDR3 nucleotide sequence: TGCAGCGTTAAGAGTCGGGGTAACACTGAAGCTTTCTTT. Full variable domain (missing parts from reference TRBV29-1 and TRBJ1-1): SAVISQKPSRDICQRGTSLTIQCQVDSQVTMMFWYRQQPGQSLTLIATANQGSEATYESGFVIDKFPISRPNLTFSTLTVSNMSPEDSSIYLCSVKSRGNTEAFFGQGTRLTVV.